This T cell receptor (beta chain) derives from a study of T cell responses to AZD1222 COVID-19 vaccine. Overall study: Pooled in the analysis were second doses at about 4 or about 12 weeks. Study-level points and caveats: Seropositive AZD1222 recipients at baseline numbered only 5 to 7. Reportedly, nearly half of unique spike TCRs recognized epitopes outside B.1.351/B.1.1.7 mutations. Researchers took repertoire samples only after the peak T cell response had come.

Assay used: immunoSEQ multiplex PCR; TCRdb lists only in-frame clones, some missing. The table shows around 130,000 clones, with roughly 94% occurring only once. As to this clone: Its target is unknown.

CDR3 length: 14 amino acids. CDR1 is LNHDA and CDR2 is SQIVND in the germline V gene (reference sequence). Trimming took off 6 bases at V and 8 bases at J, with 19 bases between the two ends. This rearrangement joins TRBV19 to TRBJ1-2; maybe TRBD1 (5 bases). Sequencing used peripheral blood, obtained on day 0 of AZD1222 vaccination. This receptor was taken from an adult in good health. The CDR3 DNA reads TGTGCCAGTAGCACCTTCTTCGACGAGGGGGGCTACACCTTC. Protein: CASSTFFDEGGYTF.